Shown below are 21 T cell receptor beta chains from a single sample sequenced in a study of blood T cell repertoires in COVID-19. Profiling relied on immunoSEQ multiplex PCR, and the TCRdb table lists in-frame clones only, not all of them. The sample lists about 260,000 clones; about 90% were seen once. Sequencing was carried out using PBMCs or T cells enriched from blood (not recorded which). These receptors all stem from a man aged 50-60 years who had been exposed to COVID-19.

The chain combines TRBV6-5 with TRBJ1-3, with TRBD1 as a possible D gene (6 bases). CDR3 size: 14 residues. Germline lookup yields CDR1 MNHEY and CDR2 SVGAGI. Trimming shortened V by 5 bases and J by 0 bases, and 8 bases separated the two germline ends. DNA for the CDR3: TGTGCCAGCAGTACAGGGTACTCTGGAAACACCATATATTTT. Amino acid sequence: CASSTGYSGNTIYF.

The rearrangement joins TRBV5-1 to TRBJ2-3, with D unresolved. Germline lookup yields CDR1 SGHRS and CDR2 YFSETQ. The CDR3 sequence is 14 residues long. Trimming took off 0 bases at V and 0 bases at J, with 5 bases between the two ends. CDR3 sequence: CASSLAASTDTQYF. Written as DNA, the CDR3 is TGCGCCAGCAGCTTGGCTGCGAGCACAGATACGCAGTATTTT.

V gene TRBV18 combines with J gene TRBJ2-3, with 9 bases lining up with TRBD2. The germline V gene encodes CDR1 KGHSH and CDR2 LQKENI. The CDR3 totals 16 residues. J lost 4 bases, V lost 3 bases, and 8 bases had no gene match. The CDR3 loop is CASSPTSGEGADTQYF. The DNA for the CDR3 is TGTGCCAGCTCACCGACTAGCGGAGAGGGGGCAGATACGCAGTATTTT.

In regard to this clone: This sample also contains other DNA sequences that code for the same CDR3. The J gene is TRBJ2-2, the V gene TRBV5-1; TRBD1 might be the D (6 bases). Germline values: CDR1 SGHRS, CDR2 YFSETQ. The CDR3 runs 15 residues. V was cut by 0 bases and J by 1 base, with 7 bases left in between. The CDR3 DNA reads TGCGCCAGCAGCTTGGGACAGGTGAACACCGGGGAGCTGTTTTTT. It encodes CASSLGQVNTGELFF.

The chain combines TRBV5-1 with TRBJ2-5; TRBD2 matches at 15 bases. Germline V gene lookup returns CDR1 SGHRS and CDR2 YFSETQ. This CDR3 spans 17 amino acids. V gave up 4 bases and J gave up 4 bases; unmatched junction bases: 8. The CDR3 is CASSRGLAGGPGETQYF. CDR3 in DNA: TGCGCCAGCAGCCGTGGACTAGCGGGAGGGCCGGGAGAGACCCAGTACTTC.

The chain recombines TRBV14 with TRBJ2-7; no clear D gene. There are 12 residues in the CDR3. CDR1 and CDR2 from the germline V gene are SGHDN and FVKESK. The V and J ends lost 4 bases and 7 bases respectively, with 11 bases between them. This CDR3 is CASSLDSREQYV. The CDR3 nucleotides read TGTGCCAGCAGCCTAGACTCCCGGGAGCAGTACGTC.

This clone was picked up one time. The CDR3 sequence: CASSLVPPQSRDSPLHF. The CDR3 DNA reads TGTGCCAGCAGCTTGGTACCCCCACAGAGCAGGGATTCACCCCTCCACTTT. The chain is built from TRBV5-5 and TRBJ1-6, with D possibly TRBD1 on 5 matching bases. Trimming stripped 0 bases from V and 8 bases from J, with 18 bases between. CDR1 and CDR2 (germline): SGHKS, YYEKEE (reference sequence). This CDR3 has 17 residues. The full variable domain, completed using reference TRBV5-5 and TRBJ1-6, is DAGVTQSPTHLIKTRGQQVTLRCSPISGHKSVSWYQQVLGQGPQFIFQYYEKEERGRGNFPDRFSARQFPNYSSELNVNALLLGDSALYLCASSLVPPQSRDSPLHFGNGTRLTVT.

The genes are TRBV18 and TRBJ1-5; TRBD1 agrees at 8 bases. Per the germline V gene, CDR1 is KGHSH and CDR2 is LQKENI. The CDR3 contains 15 residues. Trimming at V came to 3 bases and at J to 2 bases, leaving 3 bases not matched to a gene. The CDR3 DNA follows: TGTGCCAGCTCACCTGGGACAGGTCGCAATCAGCCCCAGCATTTT. Translating gives CASSPGTGRNQPQHF. Full variable domain (outside the CDR3, taken from reference TRBV18 and TRBJ1-5): NAGVMQNPRHLVRRRGQEARLRCSPMKGHSHVYWYRQLPEEGLKFMVYLQKENIIDESGMPKERFSAEFPKEGPSILRIQQVVRGDSAAYFCASSPGTGRNQPQHFGDGTRLSIL.

This chain joins TRBV5-6 and TRBJ2-7; 7 bases align to TRBD2. Germline assignment: CDR1 SGHDT and CDR2 YYEEEE. V lost 3 bases to trimming and J lost 1 base; unmatched junction nucleotides: 7. The CDR3 runs 15 residues. Written as DNA, the CDR3 is TGTGCCAGCAGCTCGGGCGGGGGAATGTCCTACGAGCAGTACTTC. Translated: CASSSGGGMSYEQYF. The entire variable domain, with the rest obtained from reference TRBV5-6 and TRBJ2-7, is as follows: DAGVTQSPTHLIKTRGQQVTLRCSPKSGHDTVSWYQQALGQGPQFIFQYYEEEERQRGNFPDRFSGHQFPNYSSELNVNALLLGDSALYLCASSSGGGMSYEQYFGPGTRLTVT.

The V gene is TRBV7-2, the J gene TRBJ2-1; tentatively, D is TRBD1 (7 bases). Trimming removed 4 bases from V and 3 bases from J, with 16 bases in between. The germline CDR1 and CDR2 sequences are SGHTA and FQGNSA. CDR3 length: 16 residues. This chain's CDR3 is CASSYPPGGNYNEQFF. In nucleotides, the CDR3 is TGTGCCAGCAGCTACCCCCCAGGGGGGAACTACAATGAGCAGTTCTTC.

V is TRBV19 and J is TRBJ2-2; D not resolved. Trimming removed 7 bases at V and 2 bases at J, with 8 bases between. The CDR3 runs 13 residues. Germline V gene data show CDR1 as LNHDA and CDR2 as SQIVND (reference sequence). The chain's CDR3 is CASNTVNTGELFF. Here the CDR3 DNA reads TGTGCCAGTAATACGGTTAACACCGGGGAGCTGTTTTTT.

This clone appeared once. This chain uses TRBV6-6 with TRBJ2-7; TRBD2 matches 12 bases. V lost 2 bases and J lost 0; bases outside the gene matches: 2. Germline V CDR1 and CDR2: MNHNY, SVGAGI (reference sequence). CDR3 length equals 16 residues. The CDR3 region is CASSYETSGSSYEQYV. The CDR3 nucleotides read TGTGCCAGCAGTTACGAGACTAGCGGGAGCTCCTACGAGCAGTACGTC.

This chain connects TRBV20-1 to TRBJ1-1, with TRBD1 as a possible D gene (6 bases). Trimming shortened V by 3 bases and J by 1 base, and 12 bases separated the two germline ends. The germline V gene has CDR1 DFQATT and CDR2 SNEGSKA (reference sequence). The CDR3 runs 14 residues. The CDR3 loop reads CSASHRDTNTEAFF. The CDR3 DNA follows: TGCAGTGCTAGTCACCGGGACACGAACACTGAAGCTTTCTTT.

This clone has only a few counts. This rearrangement joins TRBV11-2 to TRBJ2-1, with 9 bases lining up with TRBD1. V lost 3 bases, J lost 0 bases, and 6 bases stayed unmatched. CDR1 and CDR2 from the germline V gene are SGHAT and FQNNGV. There are 17 residues in the CDR3. DNA of the CDR3: TGTGCCAGCAGCTTTAGGACAGGGGCGAGCTCCTACAATGAGCAGTTCTTC. Amino acid sequence: CASSFRTGASSYNEQFF.

The V call is TRBV27, the J call TRBJ2-7; possible D gene TRBD1, 5 bases. Between the trimmed V and J ends, which lost 7 bases and 0 bases, there was a span of 19 bases. CDR1 and CDR2 from the germline V gene are MNHEY and SMNVEV (reference sequence). The CDR3 spans 16 residues. The DNA of the CDR3 is TGTGCCAGCACAAAACCCTCCCGACAGAGCTCCTACGAGCAGTACGTC. It codes for CASTKPSRQSSYEQYV.

The J gene is TRBJ1-5, the V gene TRBV30; 7 nucleotides agree with TRBD1. V shed 5 bases, J shed 1 base, and the junction held 5 bases outside the gene matches. CDR1 is GTSNPN and CDR2 is SVGIG in the germline V gene (reference sequence). The CDR3 contains 14 residues. The CDR3 region is CAWDTGVSNQPQHF. Written as DNA, the CDR3 is TGTGCCTGGGATACAGGGGTCAGCAATCAGCCCCAGCATTTT.

This clone was found once. The rearrangement uses TRBV15 and TRBJ2-2; 8 bases agree with TRBD2. V dropped 0 bases and J dropped 6; count of bases not matched to a gene: 6. The germline V gene encodes CDR1 LNHNV and CDR2 YYDKDF (reference sequence). The CDR3 is made up of 16 amino acids. CDR3 in amino acids: CATSRDRGGRAGELFF. The CDR3 region has the DNA TGTGCCACCAGCAGAGATCGGGGGGGACGAGCCGGGGAGCTGTTTTTT.

This sequence joins TRBV24-1 and TRBJ1-1; D remains unclear. The length of the CDR3 is 14 residues. V dropped 5 bases and J dropped 6 bases, with 15 bases sitting between them. Per the germline V gene, CDR1 is KGHDR and CDR2 is SFDVKD. The CDR3 is CATSGEGAEAEAFF. In nucleotides, the CDR3 is TGTGCCACCAGTGGGGAAGGTGCGGAGGCTGAAGCTTTCTTT.

The rearrangement joins TRBV18 to TRBJ1-1; no firm D call. The germline gives CDR1 KGHSH, CDR2 LQKENI. The CDR3 contains 14 residues. Trimming pared 3 bases from V and 1 base from J, leaving 9 bases between. The DNA of the CDR3 is TGTGCCAGCTCACCCCCTAGTCAGAACACTGAAGCTTTCTTT. Protein: CASSPPSQNTEAFF. Drawing the rest from reference TRBV18 and TRBJ1-1, the complete variable domain is NAGVMQNPRHLVRRRGQEARLRCSPMKGHSHVYWYRQLPEEGLKFMVYLQKENIIDESGMPKERFSAEFPKEGPSILRIQQVVRGDSAAYFCASSPPSQNTEAFFGQGTRLTVV.

V is TRBV6-5 and J is TRBJ2-5, with TRBD1 as a possible D gene (5 bases). Germline-derived CDR1 and CDR2 are MNHEY and SVGAGI. Trimming took 6 bases from V and 3 from J, leaving 11 bases between them. CDR3 size: 13 residues. The CDR3, as DNA: TGTGCCAGCAGGGCTGGGGCGAAAGAGACCCAGTACTTC. Its translation is CASRAGAKETQYF.

The chain combines TRBV27 with TRBJ1-1; TRBD1 might be the D (6 bases). CDR3 length: 14 residues. Germline lookup yields CDR1 MNHEY and CDR2 SMNVEV (reference sequence). V was trimmed by 6 bases and J by 4 bases, leaving 15 bases between them. Written as DNA, the CDR3 is TGTGCCAGCAGCGATATAGGGGGAAGCACTGAAGCTTTCTTT. Amino acids: CASSDIGGSTEAFF.